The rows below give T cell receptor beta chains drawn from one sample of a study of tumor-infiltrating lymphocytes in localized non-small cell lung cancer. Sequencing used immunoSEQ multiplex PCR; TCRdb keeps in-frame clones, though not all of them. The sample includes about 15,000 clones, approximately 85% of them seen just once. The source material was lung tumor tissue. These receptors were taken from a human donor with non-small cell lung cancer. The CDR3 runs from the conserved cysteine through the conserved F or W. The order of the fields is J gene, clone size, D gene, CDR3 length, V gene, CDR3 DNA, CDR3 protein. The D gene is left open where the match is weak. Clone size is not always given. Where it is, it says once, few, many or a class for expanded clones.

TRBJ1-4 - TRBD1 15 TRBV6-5 TGTGCCAGCAGACCTACCGGGACAGGGAGCGGAAAACTGTTTTTT CASRPTGTGSGKLFF
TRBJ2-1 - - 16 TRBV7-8 TGTGCCAGCAGCTTATCCCGAGCGGCCTCCTACAATGAGCAGTTCTTC CASSLSRAASYNEQFF
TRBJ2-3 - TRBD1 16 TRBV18 TGTGCCAGCTCATCGGGACAGGCCCTTAGCACAGATACGCAGTATTTT CASSSGQALSTDTQYF
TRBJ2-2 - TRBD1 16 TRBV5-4 TGTGCCAGCAGCACCGGACAGGGGATAATAGCCGGGGAGCTGTTTTTT CASSTGQGIIAGELFF
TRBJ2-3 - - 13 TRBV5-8 TGTGCCAGCAGCTTGTTGGAGGGAGATACGCAGTATTTT CASSLLEGDTQYF
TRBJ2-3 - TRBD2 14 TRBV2 TGTGCCAGCAGTGTAGCGGGAATCACAGATACGCAGTATTTT CASSVAGITDTQYF
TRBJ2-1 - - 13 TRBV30 TGTGCCTGGAGTGTATTTAGGCGCAATGAGCAGTTCTTC CAWSVFRRNEQFF
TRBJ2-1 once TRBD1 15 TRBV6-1 TGTGCCAGCAGGGCAGGGGGCAGAGGCCACAATGAGCAGTTCTTC CASRAGGRGHNEQFF
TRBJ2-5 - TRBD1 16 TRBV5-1 TGCGCCAGCAGCTTGGAGGGACAGGGGGCACAAGAGACCCAGTACTTC CASSLEGQGAQETQYF
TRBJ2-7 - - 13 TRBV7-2 TGTGCCAGCAGCTGGACCCCAATGGGGGAGCAGTACTTC CASSWTPMGEQYF
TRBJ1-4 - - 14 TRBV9 TGTGCCAGCAGCCCCGGGGGAACTAATGAAAAACTGTTTTTT CASSPGGTNEKLFF
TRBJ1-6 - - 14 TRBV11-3 TGTGCCAGCAGCTTCGGTTCGGTCAATTCACCCCTCCACTTT CASSFGSVNSPLHF
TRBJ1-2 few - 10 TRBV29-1 TGCAGCGTTGAAGAGAATGCCTACACCTTC CSVEENAYTF
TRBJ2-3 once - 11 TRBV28 TGTGCCAGCAGGGAAACAGATACGCAGTATTTT CASRETDTQYF
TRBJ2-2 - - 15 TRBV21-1 TGTGCCAGCAGCAAAGCGGGGGGGAACACCGGGGAGCTGTTTTTT CASSKAGGNTGELFF
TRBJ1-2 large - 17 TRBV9 TGTGCCAGCAGCGTAGGCCCCCGGACGGTTGGGAACTATGGCTACACCTTC CASSVGPRTVGNYGYTF
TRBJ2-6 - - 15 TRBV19 TGTGCCAGTAGTCCCCAGTTAGATGGGGCCAACGTCCTGACTTTC CASSPQLDGANVLTF
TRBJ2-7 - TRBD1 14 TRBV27 TGTGCCAGCAGTCCCCGGGACAGGGGGGACGAGCAGTACTTC CASSPRDRGDEQYF
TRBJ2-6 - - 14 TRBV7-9 TGTGCCAGCAGCTTACTAACTGGGGCCAACGTCCTGACTTTC CASSLLTGANVLTF
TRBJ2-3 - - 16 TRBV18 TGTGCCAGCTCACCACAGGGGTGGCAGGCTACAGATACGCAGTATTTT CASSPQGWQATDTQYF
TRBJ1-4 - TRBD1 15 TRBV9 TGTGCCAGCAGCGTAGGGGAGACAGGGAATGAAAAACTGTTTTTT CASSVGETGNEKLFF
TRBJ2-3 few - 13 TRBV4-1 TGCGCCAGCAGCCAAGAGAGTTGGGATACGCAGTATTTT CASSQESWDTQYF
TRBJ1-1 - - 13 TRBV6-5 TGTGCCAGCAGTTCCCCCAGGGCCTTTGAAGCTTTCTTT CASSSPRAFEAFF
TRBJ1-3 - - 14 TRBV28 TGTGCCAGCAGATTGGGAGACAGGGGAAACACCATATATTTT CASRLGDRGNTIYF
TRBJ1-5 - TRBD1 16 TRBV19 TGTGCCAGTAGCCATTTGGGACAGGGGGCGAATCAGCCCCAGCATTTT CASSHLGQGANQPQHF
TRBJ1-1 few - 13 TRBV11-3 TGTGCCAGCAGCTCGATGACTAGCTCTGAAGCTTTCTTT CASSSMTSSEAFF
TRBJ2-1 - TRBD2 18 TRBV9 TGTGCCAGCAGCGCCGGACTAGCGGGAGGGCCCCAATTGACTGAGCAGTTCTTC CASSAGLAGGPQLTEQFF
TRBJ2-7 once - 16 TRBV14 TGTGCCAGCAGCCAAACCCTGACAGCGGACTCCTACGAGCAGTACTTC CASSQTLTADSYEQYF
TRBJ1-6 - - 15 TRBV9 TGTGCCAGCAGCGTAGGCGACAGGCCTAATTCACCCCTCCACTTT CASSVGDRPNSPLHF
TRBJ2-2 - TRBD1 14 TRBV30 TGTGCCTGGTCCCGGGACAGGGCCACCGGGGAGCTGTTTTTT CAWSRDRATGELFF
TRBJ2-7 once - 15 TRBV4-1 TGCGCCAGCAGCCAAGAACCCAGGGTAGCCTACGAGCAGTACTTC CASSQEPRVAYEQYF
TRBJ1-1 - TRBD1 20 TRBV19 TGTGCCAGTAGTATTAGAGCCCCGGGACAGGGGGCCTACATGAACACTGAAGCTTTCTTT CASSIRAPGQGAYMNTEAFF
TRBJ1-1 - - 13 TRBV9 TGTGCCAGCAATATAGGGGGGGACACTGAAGCTTTCTTT CASNIGGDTEAFF
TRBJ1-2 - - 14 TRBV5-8 TGTGCCAGCAGCCGTGGGGACGGACCCTATGGCTACACCTTC CASSRGDGPYGYTF
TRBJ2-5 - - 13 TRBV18 TGTGCCAGCTCATTCACCCCCCAAGAGACCCAGTACTTC CASSFTPQETQYF
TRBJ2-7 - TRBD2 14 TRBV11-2 TGTGCCAGCAGCTCGGGACTAGGAAGGTACGAGCAGTACTTC CASSSGLGRYEQYF
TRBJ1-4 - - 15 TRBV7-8 TGTGCCAGCAGCTTAGGGGAGGGTAAAGGGGAAAAACTGTTTTTT CASSLGEGKGEKLFF
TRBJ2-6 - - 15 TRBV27 TGTGCCAGCAGACTACAGGGATATGGGGCCAACGTCCTGACTTTC CASRLQGYGANVLTF
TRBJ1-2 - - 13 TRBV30 TGTGCCTGGAGTAGGGGACGGACCTATGGCTACACCTTC CAWSRGRTYGYTF
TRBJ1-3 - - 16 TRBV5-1 TGCGCCAGCAGCTTGTCCCTCAGGGAGGACGGAAACACCATATATTTT CASSLSLREDGNTIYF
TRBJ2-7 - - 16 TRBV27 TGTGCCAGCAGTTTATCCCCAGGAGGTTACTCCTACGAGCAGTACTTC CASSLSPGGYSYEQYF
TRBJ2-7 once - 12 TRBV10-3 TGTGCCATCGGGCTTAGGGAGGACGAGCAGTACTTC CAIGLREDEQYF
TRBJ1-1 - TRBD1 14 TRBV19 TGTGCCAGTAGAAAGACAGGGGGGGTCACTGAAGCTTTCTTT CASRKTGGVTEAFF